A selection of T cell receptor beta chains follows, all from one sample in a study of blood T cells in healthy people across ages. TCRdb recomputed calls from the 5' RACE reads with MiXCR, one row per CDR3 protein. Of 1.5 million to 2 million distinct CDR3 sequences in the sample, approximately 32% are singletons; the top ten hold about 10%. The material sequenced was blood. Receptors were obtained from a woman between 25 and 40 years old in good health. The conserved cysteine and the conserved F or W are not part of the CDR3 here.

J,V,CDR3
TRBJ2-3,TRBV7-8,ASTTPRGKSTDTQY
TRBJ1-6,TRBV5-1,ASSLDTGGADSPLH
TRBJ1-6,TRBV27,ASRTGDSPLH
TRBJ2-6,TRBV28,ASSRATGGAYGANVLT
NA,TRBV7-2,ARSLTPSGIHEQY
TRBJ2-3,TRBV3-1,ASSSLTGSTDTQY
TRBJ1-2,TRBV29-1,SANPTGTIDYGYT
TRBJ1-2,TRBV20-1,SAREGPRDIMEGYT
NA,TRBV9,ASSVAPEGTQY
TRBJ1-2,TRBV10-2,ASSGQAIGYT
TRBJ2-2,TRBV5-1,ASSHSGRNTGELF
TRBJ1-5,TRBV20-1,SARPSDRISNQPQH
TRBJ2-5,TRBV7-9,ASSLGRTKETQY
TRBJ2-6,TRBV12-3/TRBV12-4,ASSPGQGLSGANVLT
TRBJ1-2,TRBV3-1,ASSQDGGGSPST
TRBJ2-3,TRBV4-2,ASSSQGLAKRTDTQY
TRBJ2-5,TRBV2,ASSEGGQETQY